Listed here are 14 T cell receptor beta chains from one sample, sequenced in a study of shared clonotypes between healthy human individuals. The method was immunoSEQ multiplex PCR; TCRdb's version includes in-frame clones alone and lacks a portion of them. In the table there are millions of clones, roughly 95% of which are singletons. The sequenced material came from naive CD4+ T cells sorted from blood. Subset here: CD45RA+ positively selected. The source is a man aged 18-30 years in good health.

This chain joins TRBV2 and TRBJ2-7; TRBD1 matches 8 bases. V shed 6 bases and J 6 bases; nucleotides not matched to a gene: 13. Germline V gene sequence: CDR1 SNHLY, CDR2 FYNNEI. The CDR3 is made up of 15 amino acids. The chain's CDR3 is CASRDGQGVMIEQYF. In DNA, the CDR3 is TGTGCCAGCAGAGACGGACAGGGAGTAATGATCGAGCAGTACTTC.

This clone was found once. The chain uses TRBV6-1 and TRBJ2-5; D call uncertain. The V gene lost 8 bases and the J gene lost 4 bases, with 5 bases spanning the gap. CDR3 length: 10 amino acids. Germline V gene data show CDR1 as MNHNS and CDR2 as SASEGT. The CDR3 sequence is CASSGETQYF. CDR3 coding DNA: TGTGCCAGCTCGGGAGAGACCCAGTACTTC.

To note about this clone: The sample carries other DNA sequences with the same CDR3. This rearrangement joins TRBV18 to TRBJ1-6, with D maybe TRBD1 (5 bases). Germline V gene data show CDR1 as KGHSH and CDR2 as LQKENI. The CDR3 is made up of 14 amino acids. V shed 3 bases and J shed 7 bases, with 10 bases lying between them. CDR3 sequence: CASSPAAGNSPLHF. The CDR3, as DNA: TGTGCCAGCTCACCCGCGGCAGGGAATTCACCCCTCCACTTT. Looking up the rest from reference TRBV18 and TRBJ1-6 gives the full variable domain: NAGVMQNPRHLVRRRGQEARLRCSPMKGHSHVYWYRQLPEEGLKFMVYLQKENIIDESGMPKERFSAEFPKEGPSILRIQQVVRGDSAAYFCASSPAAGNSPLHFGNGTRLTVT.

The V and J genes are TRBV9 and TRBJ1-2; D unclear. Trimming took 0 bases from V and 0 from J, leaving 9 bases between them. Looked up from germline, CDR1 is SGDLS and CDR2 is YYNGEE. This CDR3 contains 15 residues. DNA for the CDR3: TGTGCCAGCAGCGTAGAGGCAGGCTCTAACTATGGCTACACCTTC. Its translation: CASSVEAGSNYGYTF.

As for this clone: Different DNA sequences within this sample yield the same CDR3. This sequence joins TRBV4-1 and TRBJ1-4; possible D gene TRBD1, 5 bases. Deletions cut 3 bases from V and 2 bases from J, with 13 bases between. Germline loops: CDR1 MGHRA, CDR2 YSYEKL. CDR3 length equals 16 residues. CDR3: CASSQDQGETNEKLFF. The CDR3 coding sequence is TGCGCCAGCAGCCAGGACCAGGGAGAGACTAATGAAAAACTGTTTTTT.

CDR3 loop: CAWSVEPNQPQHF. The CDR3 DNA sequence: TGTGCCTGGAGTGTAGAGCCTAATCAGCCCCAGCATTTT. The V gene is TRBV30, the J gene TRBJ1-5; no clear D. Germline CDR1 reads GTSNPN; CDR2 reads SVGIG (reference sequence). V gave up 0 bases and J gave up 4 bases, with 7 bases separating them. This CDR3 is built from 13 residues.

The chain joins TRBV18 to TRBJ2-7; D is ambiguous. Trimming pared 0 bases from V and 6 bases from J, leaving 15 bases between. The V gene's germline CDR1 is KGHSH and CDR2 LQKENI. This CDR3 has 15 amino acids. The CDR3 nucleotides read TGTGCCAGCTCACCACCCGTCGGGCAGGTCGGCGAGCAGTACTTC. Translation gives CASSPPVGQVGEQYF.

The chain recombines TRBV2 with TRBJ2-7; D call uncertain. The CDR3 sequence is 15 residues long. The V gene's germline CDR1 is SNHLY and CDR2 FYNNEI. Trimming pared 6 bases from V and 3 bases from J, leaving 18 bases between. The CDR3 spells CASRKGSGNSYEQYF. Written as DNA, the CDR3 is TGTGCCAGCAGGAAAGGTTCTGGAAATAGCTACGAGCAGTACTTC.

This clone was seen once. Additional DNA sequences in this sample encode the identical CDR3. The genes are TRBV11-1 and TRBJ1-1, with TRBD1 identical over 7 bases. The V and J ends lost 5 bases and 1 base, in that order; junction bases with no gene match: 4. CDR1 and CDR2 (germline): SGHAT, FQDESV (reference sequence). The CDR3 is 14 residues long. CDR3 nucleotide sequence: TGTGCCAGCAGCCTCAGACAGGGGAACACTGAAGCTTTCTTT. This gives the protein CASSLRQGNTEAFF.

The gene calls are TRBV6-1 and TRBJ2-7; 14 bases line up with TRBD2. The CDR3 spans 13 residues. V shed 10 bases and J 7 bases; nucleotides not matched to a gene: 6. In germline, CDR1 is MNHNS, CDR2 SASEGT. CDR3 bases: TGTGCCATCACGGGACTAGCGGGAGAAGAGCAGTACTTC. It translates to CAITGLAGEEQYF.

On this clone: At the DNA level, this CDR3 is encoded by other sequences in the same sample as well. This sequence joins TRBV18 and TRBJ2-5; 7 bases line up with TRBD1. The germline V gene has CDR1 KGHSH and CDR2 LQKENI. The CDR3 is made up of 14 amino acids. The ends lost 2 bases at V and 4 bases at J; junction bases unmatched: 4. Here the CDR3 DNA reads TGTGCCAGCTCACCAGGTTCAGGGGGAGAGACCCAGTACTTC. It specifies CASSPGSGGETQYF.

V is TRBV7-3 and J is TRBJ1-1, with D perhaps TRBD1 (5 bases). V was clipped by 5 bases and J by 4 bases, with 14 bases between them. The CDR3 totals 14 residues. From germline, CDR1 is SGHTA and CDR2 FQGTGA. The CDR3 sequence is CASSPTAFSTEAFF. The CDR3, as DNA: TGTGCCAGCAGCCCGACAGCATTCAGCACTGAAGCTTTCTTT. The full variable domain, rest sourced from reference TRBV7-3 and TRBJ1-1, is GAGVSQTPSNKVTEKGKYVELRCDPISGHTALYWYRQSLGQGPEFLIYFQGTGAADDSGLPNDRFFAVRPEGSVSTLKIQRTERGDSAVYLCASSPTAFSTEAFFGQGTRLTVV.

V usage is TRBV27 and J usage is TRBJ2-7, with 9 bases that match TRBD2. Germline CDR1 is MNHEY and CDR2 is SMNVEV (reference sequence). V lost 1 base and J lost 6; bases outside the gene matches: 16. The CDR3 has 18 amino acids. The CDR3 spells CASSLFPFRSGSGSEQYF. CDR3 nucleotides: TGTGCCAGCAGTTTATTCCCCTTCCGTAGCGGGAGTGGATCCGAGCAGTACTTC.

The chain is built from TRBV27 and TRBJ1-5; possibly TRBD1 for D (6 bases). V was clipped by 3 bases and J by 7 bases, with 13 bases between them. The CDR3 has 14 amino acids. Germline V gives CDR1 MNHEY, CDR2 SMNVEV (reference sequence). The CDR3 loop is CASSLFRGGQPQHF. In DNA form, the CDR3 reads TGTGCCAGCAGTTTGTTCCGGGGGGGCCAGCCCCAGCATTTT.